What follows describes a single T cell receptor (beta chain). These data belong to a study of blood T cell repertoires in COVID-19. Looking at the study overall: T cells, B-cell-depleted T cells, or PBMCs provided the cDNA or gDNA that served as material.

Some clones are missing from TCRdb's copy, which holds only in-frame ones; the method was immunoSEQ multiplex PCR. The sample contains a few hundred thousand clones, about 85% of which appear only once. Each participant's cohort was designated according to participant-reported clinical history. Sequenced input: PBMCs or T cells enriched from blood (not recorded which). This TCR derives from a woman in her 50s who had recovered from COVID-19.

This CDR3 reads CASSLFGETQYF. The CDR3 bases are TGTGCCAGCAGTTTATTCGGGGAGACGCAGTATTTT. The chain has TRBV27 and TRBJ2-3; weak D call: TRBD2 (5 bases). Germline V gene lookup returns CDR1 MNHEY and CDR2 SMNVEV (reference sequence). This CDR3 is built from 12 residues. The V and J ends lost 1 base and 9 bases respectively, with 8 bases between them.